Listed below are T cell receptor beta chains from one sample, sequenced in a study of CD8 T cells in ankylosing spondylitis. TCRdb re-analysed the 5' RACE reads in MiXCR, keeping a single row per CDR3 protein. This sample has 350,000 to 450,000 distinct CDR3 sequences, with about 24% found just once. Sequenced: blood, either unsorted or a sorted T cell fraction (not recorded which). The source of these receptors is a male donor with ankylosing spondylitis. CDR3s include the opening cysteine and the closing phenylalanine or tryptophan.

j_call v_call cdr3_aa
TRBJ1-2 TRBV21-1 CASPRQGENYGYTF
TRBJ2-2 TRBV5-1 CASSLGVTGELFF
TRBJ2-3 TRBV5-4 CASSISSGSRDTQYF
TRBJ2-5 TRBV7-2 CASSLEATQYF
TRBJ2-3 TRBV27 CASSLRLAVSPDTQYF
TRBJ1-2 TRBV24-1 CATSDSVPGLSFYGYTF
TRBJ2-3 TRBV9 CASSVRQSTDTQYF
TRBJ2-3 TRBV4-2 CASSQEVLSTDTQYF
TRBJ1-5 TRBV2 CASELRQGTKQPQHF
TRBJ1-1 TRBV12-3/TRBV12-4 CASSSRTGGFSEAFF
TRBJ2-7 TRBV7-6 CASSPAGERGTYEQYF
TRBJ1-5 TRBV6-1 CASRMDPSGPPQHF
TRBJ1-5 TRBV7-8 CASSVGQGYSIMGNQPQHF
TRBJ2-1 TRBV11-3 CASSFPAGGKNEQFF
TRBJ2-3 TRBV4-2 CASSRTSGRGGTDTQYF
TRBJ1-5 TRBV7-8 CASSYGMNQPQHF
TRBJ2-5 TRBV30 CAWKAGGETQYF
TRBJ2-7 TRBV18 CASSLAGALYEQYF
TRBJ2-1 TRBV3-1 CASSPEWGSGTSEQFF
TRBJ2-1 TRBV5-1 CASSPRAGHNEQFF
TRBJ2-1 TRBV20-1 CSATGLAGINNEQFF
TRBJ1-1 TRBV18 CASSIQQGQTEAFF
TRBJ2-5 TRBV10-3 CAISDPVGTGGRETQYF
TRBJ1-1 TRBV4-1 CASSQEEFTNTEAFF
TRBJ1-1 TRBV10-3 CAISEFSQVGTEAFF
TRBJ2-2 TRBV10-1 CASSESGSGRALSGELFF
TRBJ2-2 TRBV7-9 CASSPHRTSNTGELFF
TRBJ2-1 TRBV5-1 CASSPLGPGLGVREQFF
TRBJ1-2 TRBV16 CASSLSDRAYGYTF
TRBJ2-4 TRBV30 CAWSVGLAHTF
TRBJ2-2 TRBV19 CASSKDRATGELFF
TRBJ2-2 TRBV7-7 CASSLSGDEGELFF
TRBJ2-5 TRBV7-9 CASRSTGEETQYF
TRBJ2-1 TRBV24-1 CATSSGTSGSHSEQFF
TRBJ2-5 TRBV11-1 CASSPRLADQETQYF
TRBJ1-5 TRBV20-1 CSASTGTNQPQHF
TRBJ2-5 TRBV29-1 CSGRSSGYPIGTQYF
TRBJ2-7 TRBV3-1 CASSPGQGSEQYF
TRBJ1-2 TRBV20-1 CSARDGQRYYGYTF
TRBJ1-1 TRBV2 CASTLTEAGTEAFF